The present TCR beta chain was sequenced within a study of T cell repertoires in cytomegalovirus infection. General study results and limits: In two of eight donors, the top clonotype was HLA-C-restricted CMV-specific.

As regards this clonotype: The antigen is unknown.

TCRdb reanalysed the reads using MiXCR and keeps one entry per CDR3 protein. The repertoire holds about 890,000 distinct CDR3 sequences, around 32% seen once, with around an eighth in the top ten. The source is a human donor in good health (CMV status not recorded). Some clones in this sample may be carry-over from other donors' samples. The material sequenced was cultured CD8+ T cells from PBMCs, taken from culture after CMV antigen stimulation.

The CDR3 loop reads CASSYGHSYEQYV. CDR3 nucleotides: TGTGCCAGCAGTTACGGACACTCCTACGAGCAGTACGTC. The genes are TRBV6-2 or TRBV6-3 and TRBJ2-7, with D perhaps TRBD1 (5 bases). The germline V gene encodes CDR1 MNHEY and CDR2 SVGEGT. V shed 2 bases and J shed 0 bases, with 5 bases lying between them. The CDR3 has 13 amino acids.